These T cell receptor beta chains were read from a single sample in a study of cytomegalovirus exposure and HLA in healthy donors. Sequenced by immunoSEQ multiplex PCR; TCRdb stores in-frame clones only, minus some. Of about 150,000 clones detected, 70% to 85% appear once; the ten largest clones hold 1.4%. Specimen: PBMCs. Receptor source: a woman aged 25 to 39 in good health and CMV-seropositive. CDR3s include the opening cysteine and the closing phenylalanine or tryptophan. The order of the fields is CDR3 protein, D gene, V gene. The D gene is left open where the match is weak.

cdr3_aa: CASSRLGGLAGEDEQFF; d_call: TRBD2; v_call: TRBV7-3
cdr3_aa: CASSMITGAFGGYGYTF; d_call: TRBD1; v_call: TRBV19
cdr3_aa: CASSLDTSGRDYEQYF; d_call: TRBD2; v_call: TRBV27
cdr3_aa: CASSPDPTGVGMEAFF; d_call: TRBD1; v_call: TRBV11-3
cdr3_aa: CASSVRLPGQGSSNQPQHF; d_call: TRBD1; v_call: TRBV2
cdr3_aa: CASSLQGADTQYF; d_call: TRBD1; v_call: TRBV27
cdr3_aa: CASSSMGLAGGSYEQYF; d_call: TRBD2; v_call: TRBV7-3
cdr3_aa: CASSLVGLVSTDTQYF; d_call: TRBD2; v_call: TRBV4-1
cdr3_aa: CASSSRTSLDEQYF; d_call: TRBD2; v_call: TRBV6-5
cdr3_aa: CASSLALAGTNEQFF; d_call: TRBD2; v_call: TRBV7-2
cdr3_aa: CASSLPLAGANTEAFF; d_call: .; v_call: TRBV5-4
cdr3_aa: CASSIGWTEAFF; d_call: .; v_call: TRBV7-2
cdr3_aa: CASRNQGGGRTTDTQYF; d_call: .; v_call: TRBV28
cdr3_aa: CASTGLAATYEQYF; d_call: TRBD2; v_call: TRBV6-5
cdr3_aa: CASRPGNQPQHF; d_call: .; v_call: TRBV21-1
cdr3_aa: CASSYSTGLGYNEQFF; d_call: .; v_call: TRBV6-5
cdr3_aa: CASSADSGAPYEQYF; d_call: .; v_call: TRBV6-1
cdr3_aa: CASSAGTPIGTDTQYF; d_call: .; v_call: TRBV11-2
cdr3_aa: CASRPDRDSVQETQYF; d_call: TRBD1; v_call: TRBV10-2
cdr3_aa: CASSRDRDTANEQFF; d_call: TRBD1; v_call: TRBV6-1
cdr3_aa: CASSPRAGVPYEQYF; d_call: .; v_call: TRBV28
cdr3_aa: CATSRDPGQGDTQYF; d_call: .; v_call: TRBV15
cdr3_aa: CASSGRGQGPTGELFF; d_call: TRBD1; v_call: TRBV27
cdr3_aa: CASSFTGSSGNTIYF; d_call: .; v_call: TRBV5-4
cdr3_aa: CASRGTLNLIQYF; d_call: .; v_call: TRBV5-8
cdr3_aa: CASSTYRAQPQHF; d_call: .; v_call: TRBV19
cdr3_aa: CASTIRGGSNQPQHF; d_call: .; v_call: TRBV27
cdr3_aa: CASSQSSYGQGNYGYTF; d_call: TRBD1; v_call: TRBV4-3
cdr3_aa: CASSQDMWAPTDTQYF; d_call: .; v_call: TRBV4-3
cdr3_aa: CASSFRSGRVGETQYF; d_call: TRBD2; v_call: TRBV7-2
cdr3_aa: CAWSGIAGTEAFF; d_call: .; v_call: TRBV30
cdr3_aa: CASSREGEVTEAFF; d_call: .; v_call: TRBV5-8
cdr3_aa: CASSLWGDRVSGNTIYF; d_call: .; v_call: TRBV28
cdr3_aa: CASSERTLSSYNEQFF; d_call: .; v_call: TRBV7-2
cdr3_aa: CASSLGGWQQETQYF; d_call: .; v_call: TRBV5-8
cdr3_aa: CASSLRTSANEQFF; d_call: TRBD2; v_call: TRBV6-1
cdr3_aa: CASLTGSNEQYF; d_call: .; v_call: TRBV28
cdr3_aa: CASSVGAYNTDTQYF; d_call: .; v_call: TRBV28
cdr3_aa: CASGTPGAGENEKLFF; d_call: .; v_call: TRBV28
cdr3_aa: CASSASGGNTGELFF; d_call: TRBD2; v_call: TRBV6-4
cdr3_aa: CASTRGAGGKKTQYF; d_call: TRBD2; v_call: TRBV5-1
cdr3_aa: CASSSEGSSRPLFLEQYF; d_call: .; v_call: TRBV5-1
cdr3_aa: CASSRGQPSHYEQYF; d_call: TRBD1; v_call: TRBV5-1